What follows describes a single T cell receptor (beta chain). The repertoire was sequenced with immunoSEQ multiplex PCR; TCRdb's copy has only in-frame clones and lacks some. The sample lists 100,000 to 150,000 clones, 80% to 90% seen once, with about 6.3% in the top ten. The data derive from a study of blood T cell repertoires in COVID-19. Overall study context: Italy, Spain and the United States were the sources of the convalescent and acute COVID-19 samples.

The germline gives CDR1 LNHDA, CDR2 SQIVND (reference sequence). This CDR3 is built from 14 residues. Trimming cost V 3 bases and J 7 bases, with 12 bases left between them. The clonotype was recovered from a man at least 80 years old with active or convalescent COVID-19. The sequenced sample was peripheral blood. This sequence joins TRBV19 and TRBJ1-4; maybe TRBD1 (5 bases). The CDR3 sequence: CASSIGRVAEKLFF. The DNA for the CDR3 is TGTGCCAGTAGTATTGGCAGGGTGGCTGAAAAACTGTTTTTT. The full variable domain, with the rest looked up from reference TRBV19 and TRBJ1-4, is DGGITQSPKYLFRKEGQNVTLSCEQNLNHDAMYWYRQDPGQGLRLIYYSQIVNDFQKGDIAEGYSVSREKKESFPLTVTSAQKNPTAFYLCASSIGRVAEKLFFGSGTQLSVL.